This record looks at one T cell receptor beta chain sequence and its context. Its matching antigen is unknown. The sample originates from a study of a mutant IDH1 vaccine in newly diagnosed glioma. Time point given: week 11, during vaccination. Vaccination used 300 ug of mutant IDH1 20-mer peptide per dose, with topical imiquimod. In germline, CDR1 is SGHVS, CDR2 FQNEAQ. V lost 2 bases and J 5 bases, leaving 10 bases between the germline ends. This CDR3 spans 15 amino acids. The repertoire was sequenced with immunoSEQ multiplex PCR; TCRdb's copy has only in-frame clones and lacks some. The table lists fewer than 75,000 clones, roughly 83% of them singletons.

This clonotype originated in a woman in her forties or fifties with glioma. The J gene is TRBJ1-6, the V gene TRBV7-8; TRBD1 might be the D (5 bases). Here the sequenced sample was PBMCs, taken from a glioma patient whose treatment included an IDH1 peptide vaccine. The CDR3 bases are TGTGCCAGCAGCTTAAAAACAGGACATAATTCACCCCTCCACTTT. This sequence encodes CASSLKTGHNSPLHF. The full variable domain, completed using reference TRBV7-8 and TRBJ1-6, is GAGVSQSPRYKVAKRGQDVALRCDPISGHVSLFWYQQALGQGPEFLTYFQNEAQLDKSGLPSDRFFAERPEGSVSTLKIQRTQQEDSAVYLCASSLKTGHNSPLHFGNGTRLTVT.